This TCR beta chain was found in a study of blood T cell repertoires in COVID-19. The table came from immunoSEQ multiplex PCR; TCRdb's copy has only in-frame clones and leaves some out. In the table there are tens of thousands of clones, approximately 80% of which are singletons. This clone was seen more than once but under ten times. The clonotype comes from a human donor in a cohort sampled during active COVID-19. Specimen: peripheral blood.

CDR3 in amino acids: CASSPHDRGYGYTF. Here the CDR3 DNA reads TGTGCCAGCAGCCCCCACGACAGGGGCTATGGCTACACCTTC. This sequence joins TRBV7-9 and TRBJ1-2; TRBD1 matches 8 bases. From germline, CDR1 is SEHNR and CDR2 FQNEAQ (reference sequence). V dropped 5 bases and J dropped 4; count of bases not matched to a gene: 6. The CDR3 spans 14 residues.